Following are 20 T cell receptor beta chains from one sample sequenced in a study of T cell changes during pregnancy in multiple sclerosis. The method was immunoSEQ multiplex PCR; TCRdb's version includes in-frame clones alone and lacks a portion of them. Of fewer than 90,000 clones listed, just under 95% are singletons. The specimen was peripheral blood, collected in the third trimester of pregnancy. The receptors originated from a female donor with multiple sclerosis, enrolled in a pregnancy study.

DNA for the CDR3: TGTGCCAGCGAGGCGCGGGGTTCCTACGAGCAGTACTTC. Residues: CASEARGSYEQYF. The chain combines TRBV2 with TRBJ2-7, with a possible D match to TRBD2 (6 bases). CDR3 length: 13 amino acids. Trimming took 8 bases from V and 1 from J, leaving 12 bases between them. CDR1 and CDR2 (germline): SNHLY, FYNNEI.

The gene calls are TRBV5-1 and TRBJ2-1, with a weak D call TRBD2 (6 bases). Germline V gene lookup returns CDR1 SGHRS and CDR2 YFSETQ. The CDR3 runs to 17 residues. V was pared by 3 bases and J by 6 bases, with 22 bases between. CDR3 in amino acids: CASSYRDSGDSGNEQFF. The CDR3 nucleotides are TGCGCCAGCAGCTACCGGGACTCCGGCGATTCGGGCAATGAGCAGTTCTTC.

This clone has a single count. This rearrangement joins TRBV7-2 to TRBJ2-7; 10 nucleotides agree with TRBD1. J gave up 9 bases and V 1 base, and 9 bases lay outside the gene matches. CDR1 SGHTA and CDR2 FQGNSA come from the germline V gene. The CDR3 length is 15 residues. CDR3 protein: CASSLGGQGTLGQYF. The CDR3 DNA follows: TGTGCCAGCAGCTTAGGGGGACAGGGGACGCTTGGGCAGTACTTC.

This chain uses TRBV2 with TRBJ2-4, with D tentatively TRBD2 (6 bases). This CDR3 contains 16 residues. V was cut by 4 bases and J by 2 bases, with 15 bases left in between. Germline CDR1 reads SNHLY; CDR2 reads FYNNEI. CDR3 sequence reads: CASSVNVAGSKNIQYF. The CDR3 DNA is TGTGCCAGCAGTGTAAATGTTGCGGGGTCCAAAAACATTCAGTACTTC.

The chain has TRBV4-3 and TRBJ2-2, with 8 positions matching TRBD1. The CDR3 length is 16 residues. Germline V gene sequence: CDR1 LGHNA, CDR2 YSLEER. The junction had 1 base not matched to a gene; V was cut back by 1 base and J by 0 bases. The CDR3 reads CASSQATGANTGELFF. CDR3 coding DNA: TGCGCCAGCAGCCAAGCGACAGGGGCGAACACCGGGGAGCTGTTTTTT.

This chain uses TRBV5-5 with TRBJ2-5; TRBD2 matches 9 bases. Germline CDR1 and CDR2: SGHKS and YYEKEE (reference sequence). There are 16 residues in the CDR3. The V segment lost 0 bases and the J segment 2 bases; nucleotides outside the gene matches: 5. The CDR3 DNA reads TGTGCCAGCAGCTTGGTGCCTAGCGGGGCACAAGAGACCCAGTACTTC. Its translation: CASSLVPSGAQETQYF. Full variable domain (outside the CDR3, taken from reference TRBV5-5 and TRBJ2-5): DAGVTQSPTHLIKTRGQQVTLRCSPISGHKSVSWYQQVLGQGPQFIFQYYEKEERGRGNFPDRFSARQFPNYSSELNVNALLLGDSALYLCASSLVPSGAQETQYFGPGTRLLVL.

This chain links TRBV6-5 with TRBJ2-5; a possible D gene is TRBD2 (6 bases). TRBJ2-7 explains the end of the DNA better; the J call may be wrong. Germline V lookup: CDR1 MNHEY, CDR2 SVGAGI. The CDR3 is made up of 11 amino acids. CDR3 in amino acids: CASGRAGEQYF. The CDR3 DNA reads as TGTGCCAGCGGGAGAGCGGGCGAGCAGTACTTC.

The chain is built from TRBV27 and TRBJ2-7; TRBD1 agrees at 7 bases. Germline V gene sequence: CDR1 MNHEY, CDR2 SMNVEV (reference sequence). With 3 bases clipped from V and 0 bases from J, the junction kept 2 bases outside the gene matches. The CDR3 totals 14 residues. The CDR3 loop is CASSFRDSSYEQYF. CDR3 DNA sequence: TGTGCCAGCAGTTTCCGGGACAGCTCCTACGAGCAGTACTTC.

The rearrangement links TRBV9 to TRBJ1-2; D is uncertain. V was cut by 0 bases and J by 8 bases, with 17 bases left in between. CDR1 is SGDLS, CDR2 YYNGEE, per germline. CDR3 length equals 15 residues. CDR3 in amino acids: CASSVAVRGPRGYTF. The CDR3 region has the DNA TGTGCCAGCAGCGTAGCAGTTCGGGGTCCTAGGGGCTACACCTTC.

This clone is a singleton in its sample. J is TRBJ2-1 and V is TRBV21-1; the table's TRBD1 call for D was not verified on the DNA. TRBV21-1 is a pseudogene segment. The CDR3 is 17 amino acids. CDR3 nucleotides: TGTGCCAGCAGCAAATCTCCGACAGGGGGCAAATACAATGAGCAGTTCTTC. Protein sequence: CASSKSPTGGKYNEQFF.

The rearrangement joins TRBV5-1 to TRBJ1-1, with a tentative D call TRBD1 (5 bases). CDR3 length equals 14 residues. Germline loops: CDR1 SGHRS, CDR2 YFSETQ. V lost 4 bases and J lost 4, with 14 bases in between. The CDR3, as DNA: TGCGCCAGCAGCGAGAATTCAGGGTTCACTGAAGCTTTCTTT. Translation gives CASSENSGFTEAFF.

This clone has only one observation. The chain employs TRBV11-2 and TRBJ2-2; D uncertain. This CDR3 region has 14 residues. Germline V CDR1 and CDR2: SGHAT, FQNNGV. V gave up 1 base and J gave up 1 base, with 4 bases separating them. CDR3 coding DNA: TGTGCCAGCAGCTTAGGCGTGAACACCGGGGAGCTGTTTTTT. Protein sequence: CASSLGVNTGELFF.

The CDR3, as DNA: TGTGCCAGCAGCTTAGAAGGGATTGACAGGGGGTACTATGGCTACACCTTC. Protein: CASSLEGIDRGYYGYTF. This chain uses TRBV7-8 with TRBJ1-2; 9 bases map to TRBD1. CDR3 length: 17 residues. The germline V gene has CDR1 SGHVS and CDR2 FQNEAQ. V shed 1 base, J shed 3 bases, and the junction held 9 bases outside the gene matches.

V gene TRBV11-2 combines with J gene TRBJ2-7; 11 bases match TRBD2. Germline trimming cut 5 bases from V and 4 bases from J; bases unmatched to any gene: 7. The germline CDR1 and CDR2 sequences are SGHAT and FQNNGV. The CDR3 runs 15 residues. CDR3 region: CASSNTGTSGYEQYF. CDR3 coding DNA: TGTGCCAGCAGCAACACCGGGACTAGCGGTTACGAGCAGTACTTC.

V gene TRBV5-4 combines with J gene TRBJ1-2, with 7 bases that match TRBD1. Germline trimming cut 0 bases from V and 8 bases from J; bases unmatched to any gene: 10. Germline V lookup: CDR1 SGHNT, CDR2 YYREEE (reference sequence). The length of the CDR3 is 15 residues. The CDR3 coding sequence is TGTGCCAGCAGCTTGGCATTACGGCAGGGGGACGGCTACACCTTC. It translates to CASSLALRQGDGYTF.

V and J are TRBV2 and TRBJ1-1; TRBD1 matches at 7 bases. V lost 0 bases, J lost 8 bases, and 6 bases stayed unmatched. The CDR3 runs 14 residues. CDR1 is SNHLY and CDR2 is FYNNEI in the germline V gene. CDR3 bases: TGTGCCAGCAGTGAAGCTCTGATACAGGGGGAAGCTTTCTTT. This sequence encodes CASSEALIQGEAFF.

This chain connects TRBV19 to TRBJ1-1, with D perhaps TRBD1 (6 bases). V was shortened by 4 bases and J by 0 bases, with 12 bases between the two germline ends. Germline values: CDR1 LNHDA, CDR2 SQIVND (reference sequence). CDR3 length: 15 amino acids. The CDR3 sequence: CASSTRTVMNTEAFF. DNA of the CDR3: TGTGCCAGTAGTACCCGGACAGTTATGAACACTGAAGCTTTCTTT.

The J gene is TRBJ2-2, the V gene TRBV11-3; 11 bases are shared with TRBD1. Germline values: CDR1 SGHNT, CDR2 YENEEA. CDR3 length: 17 amino acids. The trim removed 3 bases at V and 4 bases at J, leaving 7 bases unmatched. This chain's CDR3 is CASSFEVGTGGTGELFF. CDR3 nucleotides: TGTGCCAGCAGCTTTGAGGTCGGGACAGGGGGCACCGGGGAGCTGTTTTTT.

The chain recombines TRBV7-2 with TRBJ2-1; TRBD1 agrees at 7 bases. Germline values: CDR1 SGHTA, CDR2 FQGNSA. CDR3 length: 16 amino acids. The trim removed 1 base at V and 2 bases at J, leaving 5 bases unmatched. CDR3: CASSLDPGGAYNEQFF. For the CDR3, the DNA is TGTGCCAGCAGCTTAGACCCAGGGGGAGCCTACAATGAGCAGTTCTTC.

Turning to this clone: Relative to the germline gene, one junction end is altered; a read error may explain this. The rearrangement uses TRBV11-2 and TRBJ2-1; 8 nucleotides line up with TRBD2. The CDR3 runs 15 residues. CDR1 is SGHAT, CDR2 FQNNGV, per germline. CDR3 sequence: CASSSPGLAYNEQFF. Written as DNA, the CDR3 is TGTGCCAGCAGCTCGCCCGGACTAGCCTATAATGAGCAGTTCTTC.